This TCR beta chain came from a study of blood T cell repertoires in COVID-19. Study context: Acute-phase and convalescent COVID-19 samples originated in the United States, Italy and Spain. Nucleic acid was either cDNA or gDNA, and it came from T cells, B-cell-depleted T cells, or PBMCs.

Trimming left V 2 bases short and J 7 bases short, with 6 bases between. Looked up from germline, CDR1 is WSHSY and CDR2 is SAAADI. The CDR3 totals 12 residues. Authors' analysis steps: Reference gene primer amplification gave nucleated cell count estimates. The method was immunoSEQ multiplex PCR; TCRdb's version includes in-frame clones alone and lacks a portion of them. Clone size and V and J calls were adopted from that table, with D and trimming inferred from the DNA. The table records some 220,000 clones, around 81% of them present only once. This clonotype was sampled from a woman in her sixties or seventies with acute or convalescent COVID-19. V and J are TRBV10-2 and TRBJ1-5; D ambiguous. Sequenced sample: peripheral blood. CDR3 sequence reads: CASSEGEQPQHF. CDR3 coding DNA: TGCGCCAGCAGTGAGGGGGAGCAGCCCCAGCATTTT.